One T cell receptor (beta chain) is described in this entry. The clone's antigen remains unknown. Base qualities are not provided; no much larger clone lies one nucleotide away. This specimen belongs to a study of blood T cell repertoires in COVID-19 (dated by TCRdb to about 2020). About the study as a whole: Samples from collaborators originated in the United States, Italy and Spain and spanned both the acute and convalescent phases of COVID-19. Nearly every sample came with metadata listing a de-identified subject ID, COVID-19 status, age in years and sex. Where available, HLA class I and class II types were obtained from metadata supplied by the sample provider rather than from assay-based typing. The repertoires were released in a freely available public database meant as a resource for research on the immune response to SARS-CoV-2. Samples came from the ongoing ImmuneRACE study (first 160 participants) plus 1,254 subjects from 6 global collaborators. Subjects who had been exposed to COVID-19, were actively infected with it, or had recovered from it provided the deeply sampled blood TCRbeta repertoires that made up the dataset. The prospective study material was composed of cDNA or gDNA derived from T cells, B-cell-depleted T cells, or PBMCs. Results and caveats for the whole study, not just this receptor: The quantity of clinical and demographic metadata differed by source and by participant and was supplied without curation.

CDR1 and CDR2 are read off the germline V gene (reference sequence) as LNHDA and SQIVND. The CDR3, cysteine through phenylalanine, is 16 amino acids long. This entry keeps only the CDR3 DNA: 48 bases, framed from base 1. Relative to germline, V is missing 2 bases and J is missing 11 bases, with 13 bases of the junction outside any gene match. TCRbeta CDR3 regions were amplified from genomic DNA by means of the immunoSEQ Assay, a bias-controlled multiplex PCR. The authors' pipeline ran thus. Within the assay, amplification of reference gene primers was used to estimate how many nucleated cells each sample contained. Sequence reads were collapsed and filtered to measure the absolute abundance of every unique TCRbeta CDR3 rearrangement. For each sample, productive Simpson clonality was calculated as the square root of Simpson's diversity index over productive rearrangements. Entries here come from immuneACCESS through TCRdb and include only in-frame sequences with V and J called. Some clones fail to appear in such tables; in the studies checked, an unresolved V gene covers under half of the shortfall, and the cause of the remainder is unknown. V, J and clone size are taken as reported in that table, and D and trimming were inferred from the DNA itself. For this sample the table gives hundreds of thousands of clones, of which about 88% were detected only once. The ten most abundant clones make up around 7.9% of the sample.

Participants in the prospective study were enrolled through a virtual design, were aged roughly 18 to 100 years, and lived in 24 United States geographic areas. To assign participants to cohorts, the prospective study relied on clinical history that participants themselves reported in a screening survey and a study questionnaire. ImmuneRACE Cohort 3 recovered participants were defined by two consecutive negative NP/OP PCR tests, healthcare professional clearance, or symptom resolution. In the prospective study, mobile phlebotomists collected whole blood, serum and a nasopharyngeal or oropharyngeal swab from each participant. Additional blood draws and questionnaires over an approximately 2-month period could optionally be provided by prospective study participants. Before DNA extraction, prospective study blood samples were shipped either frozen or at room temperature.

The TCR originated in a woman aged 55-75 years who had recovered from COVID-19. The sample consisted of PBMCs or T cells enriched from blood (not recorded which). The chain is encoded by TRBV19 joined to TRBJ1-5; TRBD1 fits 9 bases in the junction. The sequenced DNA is TGTGCCAGTAGTATAATGACGGGACAGGGTTATGTAGCCCAGCATTTT. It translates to CASSIMTGQGYVAQHF.